The 8 T cell receptor beta chains listed next were all sequenced from one sample in a study of blood T cell repertoires in COVID-19. Sequencing was performed with immunoSEQ multiplex PCR; in TCRdb, only in-frame clones are kept and a portion is missing. The sample lists roughly 200,000 clones, 70% to 80% occurring once. Material: peripheral blood. The receptors derive from a woman aged 40 to 49 with COVID-19, enrolled during active disease.

This clone was counted a single time. The V gene is TRBV19, the J gene TRBJ1-1; TRBD1 is a possible D gene (6 bases). Germline CDR1 is LNHDA and CDR2 is SQIVND (reference sequence). Trimming cost V 8 bases and J 1 base, with 8 bases left between them. This CDR3 is 12 amino acids long. As DNA, the CDR3 is TGTGCCAGTTCACAGGGGAACACTGAAGCTTTCTTT. Translation: CASSQGNTEAFF.

The J gene is TRBJ1-6, the V gene TRBV18, with D unresolved. CDR1 is KGHSH, CDR2 LQKENI, per germline. With 2 bases removed from V and 10 bases from J, the gap between germline ends came to 12 bases. The CDR3 extends over 14 amino acids. Here the CDR3 reads CASSPSRARSPLHF. CDR3 coding DNA: TGTGCCAGCTCACCATCGAGGGCGCGGTCACCCCTCCACTTT.

This clone appeared a single time. The chain has TRBV5-6 and TRBJ1-1; D not certain. The V end was cut by 2 bases, the J end by 1 base, with 15 bases between. The germline gives CDR1 SGHDT, CDR2 YYEEEE. The CDR3 contains 16 residues. CDR3: CASSLFGAGKNTEAFF. CDR3 coding DNA: TGTGCCAGCAGCTTATTTGGCGCCGGGAAGAACACTGAAGCTTTCTTT.

V gene TRBV30 combines with J gene TRBJ1-1, with 10 nucleotides matching TRBD1. The V gene's germline CDR1 is GTSNPN and CDR2 SVGIG (reference sequence). The V gene end was trimmed by 3 bases and the J gene end by 8 bases; junction bases not matched to a gene: 12. CDR3 size: 15 residues. The CDR3 DNA sequence: TGTGCCTGGAGAGGGGGTGGGGGACAGGGGCTAGAAGCTTTCTTT. Translating it yields CAWRGGGGQGLEAFF.

This rearrangement joins TRBV25-1 to TRBJ2-3; 13 bases are a match to TRBD2. The CDR3 covers 16 residues. The germline V gene has CDR1 MGHDK and CDR2 SYGVNS. The junction had 7 bases not matched to a gene; V was cut back by 5 bases and J by 5 bases. The CDR3 sequence is CASSYTSGGAKDTQYF. CDR3 sequence (DNA): TGTGCCAGCAGTTATACTAGCGGGGGGGCTAAAGATACGCAGTATTTT.

The J gene is TRBJ2-3, the V gene TRBV2, with TRBD1 matching over 7 bases. Germline CDR1 reads SNHLY; CDR2 reads FYNNEI. The V and J ends lost 4 bases and 5 bases, in that order; junction bases with no gene match: 9. The CDR3 spans 15 residues. The DNA for the CDR3 is TGTGCCAGCAGTGCGCATGGGCAGGGGGAAGATACGCAGTATTTT. It encodes CASSAHGQGEDTQYF.

This clone was seen more than once but under ten times. The CDR3 loop reads CAISEDRERIEQYF. The CDR3 DNA sequence: TGTGCCATCAGTGAGGATCGGGAGAGGATCGAGCAGTACTTC. The gene calls are TRBV10-3 and TRBJ2-7, with D possibly TRBD2 on 6 matching bases. The CDR3 sequence is 14 residues long. Between the trimmed V and J ends, which lost 2 bases and 6 bases, there was a span of 14 bases. The germline V gene encodes CDR1 ENHRY and CDR2 SYGVKD.

Only a few counts were recorded for this clone. The genes are TRBV18 and TRBJ2-7; D gene unclear. CDR3 length equals 12 residues. V was trimmed by 6 bases and J by 6 bases, leaving 12 bases between them. Germline CDR1 KGHSH, CDR2 LQKENI. Here the CDR3 reads CASSESLFEQYF. The CDR3, as DNA: TGTGCCAGCTCCGAGTCACTATTCGAGCAGTACTTC.